This T cell receptor beta chain comes out of a study of regulatory T cells in long-lasting Graves disease. Study-level findings and limits: Accuracy was perhaps lowered by the small sample size. The study found lower TCR diversity in persistent Graves' patients than in newly diagnosed ones. Repertoires from persistent disease leaned toward TRBV28, TRBJ1-2 and TRBJ2-5.

Arm-PCR of CDR3 regions with iRepertoire HTBI primers generated TCR beta libraries. TCRdb reprocessed the multiplex PCR reads with MiXCR, giving one entry per CDR3 protein. The sample includes hundreds of thousands of distinct CDR3 sequences, roughly 21% seen only once; the top ten take roughly 13%. Time point described: persistent/refractory GD, antithyroid drugs over 5 years with positive TRAb. PBMC-extracted RNA yielded the TCR library. This clonotype has a handful of counts. Its antigen is not known. The CDR3 contains 14 residues. CDR1 is DFQATT, CDR2 SNEGSKA, per germline (reference sequence). Trimming stripped 3 bases from V and 1 base from J, with 12 bases between.

The TCR was taken from a female donor with Graves disease. The chain carries TRBV20-1 and TRBJ2-5; maybe TRBD1 (6 bases). The sample in question was peripheral blood mononuclear cells (PBMCs), obtained when the disease was refractory, from a patient treated with antithyroid drugs. CDR3 coding DNA: TGCAGTGCTAGCCGGGACACCCTCCAAGAGACCCAGTACTTC. This codes for CSASRDTLQETQYF.